This T cell receptor (beta chain) was documented in a study of blood T cell repertoires in COVID-19. Individuals drawn from 20 to 25 US areas were about 18 to 95 years old. Only in-frame clones appear in the TCRdb table, and some are missing; sequencing was by immunoSEQ multiplex PCR. Among around 200,000 clones, roughly 86% were seen once, and the ten largest hold 5.6%. In germline, CDR1 is ENHRY, CDR2 SYGVKD. The CDR3 runs 14 residues. J lost 4 bases, V lost 6 bases, and 7 bases had no gene match. The chain has TRBV10-3 and TRBJ2-5, with 8 bases lining up with TRBD2. What was sequenced was PBMCs or T cells enriched from blood (not recorded which). The receptor was isolated from a middle-aged man with acute COVID-19. DNA of the CDR3: TGTGCCATCAGCGCGGGAGGAGGAAGAGAGACCCAGTACTTC. Protein sequence: CAISAGGGRETQYF.